This T cell receptor beta chain was found in a study of blood T cell repertoires in COVID-19. TCRdb's copy holds only in-frame clones and misses some; the assay was immunoSEQ multiplex PCR. The data show around 370,000 clones, more than 75% seen once. Participants were aged 18 to 89 years from roughly 26 US areas. Self-reported history from a screening survey and questionnaire set each donor's cohort. Recovered status applied to Cohort 3 donors who had two consecutive negative PCRs. It also applied to those with clearance or with symptom resolution. The V segment lost 0 bases and the J segment 9 bases; nucleotides outside the gene matches: 8. The CDR3 contains 15 residues. CDR1 and CDR2 from the germline V gene are SGHRS and YFSETQ.

Material: PBMCs or T cells enriched from blood (not recorded which). The V call is TRBV5-1, the J call TRBJ2-1, with 8 bases lining up with TRBD1. The TCR sequence derives from a young woman who had recovered from COVID-19. The CDR3 protein is CASSLGQGARSEQFF. CDR3 nucleotides: TGCGCCAGCAGCTTGGGGCAGGGGGCCCGGAGTGAGCAGTTCTTC. The full variable domain, in which reference TRBV5-1 and TRBJ2-1 provide the parts outside the CDR3, is KAGVTQTPRYLIKTRGQQVTLSCSPISGHRSVSWYQQTPGQGLQFLFEYFSETQRNKGNFPGRFSGRQFSNSRSEMNVSTLELGDSALYLCASSLGQGARSEQFFGPGTRLTVL.